Presented here are 32 T cell receptor beta chains from one specimen sequenced in a study of T cells after yellow fever vaccination. TCRdb ran MiXCR on the 5' RACE reads and lists one entry per CDR3 protein. The sample lists more than 90,000 distinct CDR3 sequences, roughly 6.8% occurring once. The specimen comprised CD4+ T cells sorted from PBMCs, sampled approximately 47 days after the first yellow fever vaccination. These receptors all stem from a young man who received the YFV17D yellow fever vaccine.

This clonotype was counted at least ten times. The rearrangement links TRBV5-5 to TRBJ2-5; 8 bases align to TRBD1. CDR3 length: 14 amino acids. Germline CDR1 reads SGHKS; CDR2 reads YYEKEE (reference sequence). The V and J ends lost 8 bases and 2 bases, in that order; junction bases with no gene match: 8. The CDR3 DNA sequence: TGTGCCAGTTTCCGGGACAGGATGCAAGAGACCCAGTACTTC. It yields the protein CASFRDRMQETQYF. The variable domain in full, completed from reference TRBV5-5 and TRBJ2-5, reads DAGVTQSPTHLIKTRGQQVTLRCSPISGHKSVSWYQQVLGQGPQFIFQYYEKEERGRGNFPDRFSARQFPNYSSELNVNALLLGDSALYLCASFRDRMQETQYFGPGTRLLVL.

This clonotype was seen a handful of times. The chain is built from TRBV20-1 and TRBJ2-5; the D gene could be TRBD1 or TRBD2 (7 bases each). CDR1 DFQATT and CDR2 SNEGSKA come from the germline V gene (reference sequence). Between the trimmed V and J ends, which lost 5 bases and 4 bases, there was a span of 14 bases. This CDR3 comprises 13 residues. CDR3: CSALTGRGETQYF. CDR3 DNA: TGCAGTGCTTTGACAGGGAGGGGAGAGACCCAGTACTTC.

This clonotype has just a few counts. One end of the junction varies from germline; a read error may be responsible. The chain links TRBV7-3 to TRBJ2-1; 8 nucleotides line up with TRBD1. CDR3 length equals 16 residues. CDR1 and CDR2 (germline): SGHTA, FQGTGA. The CDR3 region has the DNA TGTGCCAGCAGCGTAACCGGGACAGGTCCTATCGGTGAGCAGTTCTTC. Translating it yields CASSVTGTGPIGEQFF.

This clonotype has a count of ten or more. The V gene is TRBV6-1, the J gene TRBJ2-7; 8 positions agree with TRBD1. The germline CDR1 and CDR2 sequences are MNHNS and SASEGT. J was trimmed by 5 bases and V by 5 bases; bases with no gene match: 8. The length of the CDR3 is 14 residues. CDR3 sequence reads: CASSPRQGRHEQYF. In nucleotides, the CDR3 is TGTGCCAGCAGTCCCCGACAGGGGAGGCACGAGCAGTACTTC.

Many counts were recorded for this clonotype. V usage is TRBV7-3 and J usage is TRBJ1-1; the D is unclear. The CDR3 is made up of 15 amino acids. V was pared by 5 bases and J by 10 bases, with 23 bases between. Germline lookup yields CDR1 SGHTA and CDR2 FQGTGA. CDR3 DNA sequence: TGTGCCAGCAGCCCAGACGGGAAAGTGGGGAGGCGAGCTTTCTTT. Translated, it gives CASSPDGKVGRRAFF.

This clonotype was detected many times. The chain uses TRBV12-3 or TRBV12-4 and TRBJ2-3; TRBD1 matches 7 bases. After removal of 6 bases from V and 4 bases from J, the junction contained 4 bases not matched to a gene. The CDR3 runs 13 residues. CDR3 coding DNA: TGTGCCAGCAGGACTACAGGGGCAGATACGCAGTATTTT. It codes for CASRTTGADTQYF.

This clonotype was seen many times. The chain couples TRBV30 to TRBJ2-7; D gene ambiguous. Trimming took 2 bases from V and 4 from J, leaving 6 bases between them. The germline CDR1 and CDR2 sequences are GTSNPN and SVGIG (reference sequence). CDR3 length equals 11 residues. Written as DNA, the CDR3 is TGTGCCTGGAGTTTGGAGTACGAGCAGTACTTC. This sequence encodes CAWSLEYEQYF. The full variable domain, its missing parts supplied by reference TRBV30 and TRBJ2-7, is SQTIHQWPATLVQPVGSPLSLECTVEGTSNPNLYWYRQAAGRGLQLLFYSVGIGQISSEVPQNLSASRPQDRQFILSSKKLLLSDSGFYLCAWSLEYEQYFGPGTRLTVT.

This clonotype was observed at least ten times. The chain recombines TRBV18 with TRBJ2-5; TRBD2 matches 8 bases. Germline V lookup: CDR1 KGHSH, CDR2 LQKENI. There are 14 residues in the CDR3. V shed 4 bases and J 3 bases; nucleotides not matched to a gene: 4. The CDR3 DNA reads as TGTGCCAGCTCACAGACTAGCGCCGAAGAGACCCAGTACTTC. This sequence encodes CASSQTSAEETQYF.

The sample holds many counts of this clonotype. The chain links TRBV5-6 to TRBJ2-2; D not resolved. V gave up 5 bases and J gave up 0 bases, with 17 bases separating them. The CDR3 loop spans 17 amino acids. Germline CDR1 SGHDT, CDR2 YYEEEE. CDR3 nucleotides: TGTGCCAGCAGTTCCCTGCGCGGTTTCGCGAACACCGGGGAGCTGTTTTTT. Translated, it gives CASSSLRGFANTGELFF.

In this sample, this clonotype turned up many times. V and J are TRBV12-3 or TRBV12-4 and TRBJ1-5, with 9 positions matching TRBD1. With V trimmed by 6 bases and J by 4 bases, 4 bases remained unmatched. There are 14 residues in the CDR3. Written as DNA, the CDR3 is TGTGCCAGCAGCACACAGGGGGCAAATCAGCCCCAGCATTTT. Translation gives CASSTQGANQPQHF.

There are many counts of this clonotype. This chain connects TRBV6-5 to TRBJ2-1; TRBD1 matches at 8 bases. Per the germline V gene, CDR1 is MNHEY and CDR2 is SVGAGI. The CDR3 is made up of 15 amino acids. The J segment lost 5 bases and the V segment lost 6 bases, leaving 9 bases of the junction unmatched. The CDR3: CASSPDRESHNEQFF. In DNA, the CDR3 is TGTGCCAGCAGCCCGGACAGGGAGTCCCACAATGAGCAGTTCTTC.

The sample holds many counts of this clonotype. This chain links TRBV5-1 with TRBJ1-6; no clear D gene. Trimming removed 0 bases at V and 6 bases at J, with 10 bases between. The germline V gene has CDR1 SGHRS and CDR2 YFSETQ. The CDR3 loop spans 15 amino acids. In nucleotides, the CDR3 is TGCGCCAGCAGCTTGGCCCTGGACGGTAATTCACCCCTCCACTTT. Protein product: CASSLALDGNSPLHF. The variable domain in full, with the rest retrieved from reference TRBV5-1 and TRBJ1-6, is KAGVTQTPRYLIKTRGQQVTLSCSPISGHRSVSWYQQTPGQGLQFLFEYFSETQRNKGNFPGRFSGRQFSNSRSEMNVSTLELGDSALYLCASSLALDGNSPLHFGNGTRLTVT.

The V call is TRBV29-1, the J call TRBJ2-7; 9 bases align to TRBD1. This CDR3 has 12 amino acids. Germline trimming cut 6 bases from V and 2 bases from J; bases unmatched to any gene: 2. CDR1 and CDR2 from the germline V gene are SQVTM and ANQGSEA. The CDR3 DNA sequence: TGCAGCGTCGGACAGGGGACCTACGAGCAGTACTTC. This gives the protein CSVGQGTYEQYF.

This clonotype was observed many times. CDR3 in amino acids: CSATMHAESSYNEQFF. The CDR3 region has the DNA TGCAGCGCCACTATGCACGCGGAGAGCTCCTACAATGAGCAGTTCTTC. The V call is TRBV29-1, the J call TRBJ2-1; no firm D call. CDR3 length: 16 amino acids. With 7 bases removed from V and 0 bases from J, the gap between germline ends came to 19 bases. Germline CDR1 reads SQVTM; CDR2 reads ANQGSEA.

This clonotype was recorded at least ten times. This chain links TRBV12-3 or TRBV12-4 with TRBJ2-3; 8 nucleotides align to TRBD2. After removal of 3 bases from V and 5 bases from J, the junction contained 7 bases not matched to a gene. CDR3 length: 15 amino acids. The CDR3 DNA reads TGTGCCAGCAGTTTTGAGGGACTAGGAGGAGATACGCAGTATTTT. Translated, it gives CASSFEGLGGDTQYF.

This clonotype has ten or more counts. This rearrangement joins TRBV12-3 or TRBV12-4 to TRBJ2-2, with a tentative D call TRBD2 (6 bases). This CDR3 has 15 residues. Trimming removed 5 bases from V and 3 bases from J, with 13 bases in between. The CDR3 here is CASSANRDYTGELFF. Here the CDR3 DNA reads TGTGCCAGCAGTGCTAACCGGGACTACACCGGGGAGCTGTTTTTT.

This clonotype occurred many times. The chain uses TRBV11-2 and TRBJ2-3; 11 bases line up with TRBD2. Trimming removed 3 bases from V and 2 bases from J; junction bases left unmatched: 13. The CDR3 runs to 19 residues. The germline V gene encodes CDR1 SGHAT and CDR2 FQNNGV. The CDR3 sequence: CASSLLAGGPVRDTDTQYF. Here the CDR3 DNA reads TGTGCCAGCAGCTTGTTAGCGGGGGGGCCCGTTCGAGACACAGATACGCAGTATTTT.

Many counts were recorded for this clonotype. The chain employs TRBV7-2 and TRBJ1-5, with D perhaps TRBD1 (6 bases). The germline gives CDR1 SGHTA, CDR2 FQGNSA. There are 14 residues in the CDR3. V dropped 5 bases and J dropped 6 bases, with 14 bases sitting between them. The CDR3 here is CASSMGGGFQPQHF. The CDR3 DNA follows: TGTGCCAGCAGCATGGGGGGGGGCTTTCAGCCCCAGCATTTT.

This clonotype was seen at least ten times. The rearrangement uses TRBV10-3 and TRBJ2-1, with TRBD1 as a possible D gene (6 bases). This CDR3 spans 16 amino acids. The V end lost 3 bases, the J end lost 7 bases, and 19 bases lay between the germline ends. Per germline, CDR1 ENHRY and CDR2 SYGVKD. The CDR3 here is CAISDHGKGDVNEQFF. CDR3 nucleotides: TGTGCCATCAGTGACCACGGGAAGGGGGATGTGAATGAGCAGTTCTTC.

This clonotype was counted ten times or more. The CDR3 region is CASSPHGALASYNEQFF. The CDR3 bases are TGTGCCAGCAGCCCTCACGGGGCACTAGCATCCTACAATGAGCAGTTCTTC. The V and J genes are TRBV7-3 and TRBJ2-1; D is possibly TRBD2 (6 bases). Germline V gives CDR1 SGHTA, CDR2 FQGTGA. The CDR3 length is 17 residues. Trimming shortened V by 5 bases and J by 1 base, and 18 bases separated the two germline ends. The full variable domain, with the rest looked up from reference TRBV7-3 and TRBJ2-1, is GAGVSQTPSNKVTEKGKYVELRCDPISGHTALYWYRQSLGQGPEFLIYFQGTGAADDSGLPNDRFFAVRPEGSVSTLKIQRTERGDSAVYLCASSPHGALASYNEQFFGPGTRLTVL.

Ten or more counts support this clonotype. This chain connects TRBV9 to TRBJ2-2, with D maybe TRBD1 (7 bases). The germline V gene has CDR1 SGDLS and CDR2 YYNGEE. Trimming removed 3 bases from V and 1 base from J, with 13 bases in between. The CDR3 extends over 16 amino acids. CDR3 protein: CASSGRGAWNTGELFF. CDR3 nucleotide sequence: TGTGCCAGCAGCGGCAGGGGGGCTTGGAACACCGGGGAGCTGTTTTTT.

This clonotype was seen at least ten times. The genes are TRBV27 and TRBJ2-7; D is uncertain. The CDR3 consists of 13 residues. The V and J ends lost 5 bases and 0 bases respectively, with 8 bases between them. Per the germline V gene, CDR1 is MNHEY and CDR2 is SMNVEV (reference sequence). CDR3 nucleotide sequence: TGTGCCAGCAGTACCCACAACTCCTACGAGCAGTACTTC. Translated, it gives CASSTHNSYEQYF.

This clonotype occurred many times. The chain employs TRBV7-2 and TRBJ2-3, with 9 bases that match TRBD2. V trimming: 6 bases; J trimming: 1 base; junction bases outside the gene matches: 5. There are 15 residues in the CDR3. Germline lookup yields CDR1 SGHTA and CDR2 FQGNSA. The CDR3 reads CASSLAGYGTDTQYF. Here the CDR3 DNA reads TGTGCCAGCAGTCTAGCGGGGTACGGCACAGATACGCAGTATTTT. The variable domain in full, with the rest retrieved from reference TRBV7-2 and TRBJ2-3, is GAGVSQSPSNKVTEKGKDVELRCDPISGHTALYWYRQSLGQGLEFLIYFQGNSAPDKSGLPSDRFSAERTGGSVSTLTIQRTQQEDSAVYLCASSLAGYGTDTQYFGPGTRLTVL.

This clonotype occurred many times. This chain links TRBV28 with TRBJ1-2; D is possibly TRBD1 (5 bases). V was pared by 6 bases and J by 3 bases, with 14 bases between. The CDR3 has 14 residues. Germline CDR1 is MDHEN and CDR2 is SYDVKM. The CDR3 bases are TGTGCCAGCAGGGGGGGAGCACCGTACTATGGCTACACCTTC. It yields the protein CASRGGAPYYGYTF.

The table lists this clonotype with many counts. V gene TRBV7-3 combines with J gene TRBJ2-3, with D tentatively TRBD1 (5 bases). This CDR3 comprises 13 residues. The V end was cut by 5 bases, the J end by 1 base, with 7 bases between. Per germline, CDR1 SGHTA and CDR2 FQGTGA. CDR3 nucleotide sequence: TGTGCCAGCAGCACCAGGGGCACAGATACGCAGTATTTT. Its translation is CASSTRGTDTQYF.

This clonotype has a handful of counts. The genes are TRBV20-1 and TRBJ2-3; D perhaps matches TRBD2 (5 bases). This CDR3 has 13 amino acids. Between the trimmed V and J ends, which lost 5 bases and 6 bases, there was a span of 15 bases. In germline, CDR1 is DFQATT, CDR2 SNEGSKA (reference sequence). CDR3 sequence: CSAPEDWRDTQYF. The CDR3 nucleotides are TGCAGTGCTCCCGAGGACTGGAGGGATACGCAGTATTTT.

This clonotype came up many times. The chain combines TRBV6-5 with TRBJ1-5, with TRBD1 identical over 11 bases. The CDR3 runs 15 residues. The germline CDR1 and CDR2 sequences are MNHEY and SVGAGI. The J segment lost 9 bases and the V segment lost 6 bases, leaving 10 bases of the junction unmatched. CDR3 coding DNA: TGTGCCAGCAGCCGCGCGGGACAGGGGGAACGGCCCCAGCATTTT. This translates into CASSRAGQGERPQHF.

This clonotype was seen at least ten times. This chain joins TRBV7-3 and TRBJ2-2; tentative D call: TRBD1 (6 bases). Germline CDR1 SGHTA, CDR2 FQGTGA. The CDR3 sequence is 14 residues long. V dropped 1 base and J dropped 6 bases, with 9 bases sitting between them. The chain's CDR3 is CASSLISGAGELFF. CDR3 sequence (DNA): TGTGCCAGCAGCTTAATATCAGGGGCCGGGGAGCTGTTTTTT.

This clonotype was found many times. The rearrangement uses TRBV7-9 and TRBJ2-1; D possibly corresponds to TRBD1 (8 bases). Trimming removed 5 bases from V and 6 bases from J, with 20 bases in between. This CDR3 has 16 residues. Germline assignment: CDR1 SEHNR and CDR2 FQNEAQ (reference sequence). The CDR3 reads CASSKGQGGFRNEQFF. CDR3 coding DNA: TGTGCCAGCAGCAAAGGACAGGGAGGGTTTCGCAATGAGCAGTTCTTC.

This clonotype has ten or more counts. This CDR3 reads CASSQGNSYNEQFF. The CDR3 DNA is TGTGCCAGCAGCCAAGGGAACAGTTACAATGAGCAGTTCTTC. The chain recombines TRBV4-2 with TRBJ2-1; D remains unclear. This CDR3 spans 14 amino acids. V lost 1 base to trimming and J lost 4 bases, with 8 bases between them. Germline V lookup: CDR1 LGHNA, CDR2 YNFKEQ.

In this sample, this clonotype turned up many times. The CDR3 bases are TGTGCCAGCAGCTTAGACCCCCTGGAACGGGCTGAAGCTTTCTTT. This sequence encodes CASSLDPLERAEAFF. The chain joins TRBV7-3 to TRBJ1-1, with D unresolved. CDR1 and CDR2 (germline): SGHTA, FQGTGA. V was cut by 2 bases and J by 6 bases, with 16 bases left in between. This CDR3 spans 15 amino acids. The full variable domain, completed using reference TRBV7-3 and TRBJ1-1, is GAGVSQTPSNKVTEKGKYVELRCDPISGHTALYWYRQSLGQGPEFLIYFQGTGAADDSGLPNDRFFAVRPEGSVSTLKIQRTERGDSAVYLCASSLDPLERAEAFFGQGTRLTVV.

This clonotype was seen many times. The rearrangement links TRBV7-2 to TRBJ1-2; the D gene is possibly TRBD1 (6 bases). CDR3 length: 15 residues. Germline CDR1 and CDR2: SGHTA and FQGNSA. Trimming stripped 5 bases from V and 7 bases from J, with 20 bases between. CDR3 nucleotide sequence: TGTGCCAGCAGCACAAGAGGGGGGAACAGGTCTGGCTACACCTTC. It encodes CASSTRGGNRSGYTF.